This T cell receptor beta chain appears in the sequencing data of a study of cytomegalovirus exposure and HLA in healthy donors. Looking at the study overall: HLA-typed donors were the source of around 85 million unique TCRs held in an early data release. Broader study findings: In an earlier analysis, in 540 or so donors, most V segments appeared productive either ~87% or ~30% of the time.

Vbeta (60) and Jbeta (13) primers were used in the PCR. The data were produced by immunoSEQ multiplex PCR, yet TCRdb's version contains in-frame clones alone and is incomplete. The sample holds about 190,000 clones, approximately 75% seen once. Unmatched junction bases numbered 6, after V lost 8 bases and J lost 8 bases. The CDR3 totals 13 residues. Germline values: CDR1 SNHLY, CDR2 FYNNEI. A word on this clone: No antigen is known for it.

Every donor was a healthy person donating bone marrow. The specimen sequenced was PBMCs. This clonotype was sampled from a man aged 25-45 years in good health and CMV-seropositive. This chain joins TRBV2 and TRBJ2-1, with 10 bases fitting TRBD1. The CDR3 reads CASVDRGHDEQFF. CDR3 in DNA: TGTGCCAGCGTTGACAGGGGGCACGATGAGCAGTTCTTC. Full variable domain (outside the CDR3, taken from reference TRBV2 and TRBJ2-1): EPEVTQTPSHQVTQMGQEVILRCVPISNHLYFYWYRQILGQKVEFLVSFYNNEISEKSEIFDDQFSVERPDGSNFTLKIRSTKLEDSAMYFCASVDRGHDEQFFGPGTRLTVL.